This entry is about one T cell receptor (beta chain). At least ten counts were recorded for this clonotype. The antigen this receptor binds is unknown. Base qualities are not provided; no much larger clone lies one nucleotide away. Libraries were made using PCR. TCRdb records Illumina HiSeq 2500 as the sequencer. TCR libraries were prepared with molecular barcoding, using unique molecular identifiers to normalize TCRbeta repertoire quantification. The public reads were run again by TCRdb, first through fastp at Q25 and then through MiXCR, and only productive beta chains were kept. When rows share a CDR3 protein, they turn into one entry using the most common DNA and genes. In this sample the table shows some 600,000 distinct CDR3 sequences, 16% of which occur a single time. The ten largest clones add up to approximately 1% of the sample. This specimen comes from a study of T-cell reconstitution after alpha-beta-depleted transplantation in children listed by TCRdb under 2016. In the study overall: Using TCR repertoire profiling, the study quantitatively followed how T-cell immune reconstitution unfolded in children after TCRalphabeta/CD19-depleted allogeneic hematopoietic cell transplantation.

The germline V gene (reference sequence) specifies DFQATT as CDR1 and SNEGSKA as CDR2. The CDR3 holds 14 amino acids from the cysteine to the phenylalanine. Kept here is only the CDR3 DNA, which spans 42 bases and is read in frame from base 1. V is clipped by 4 bases and J by 4 bases, and the sequence between their germline boundaries is 17 bases long. The receptor comes from a human donor who donated a stem cell graft to a child with acute myeloid leukemia. The rearranged chain carries TRBV20-1 and TRBJ2-7; tentative D gene TRBD1, with 6 bases matching. Sequenced here: PBMCs from the stem cell graft donor, sampled from the stem cell graft. The DNA reads TGCAGTGCTAAGGTTCCGAGGGGGAGTTACGAGCAGTACTTC. This yields the protein CSAKVPRGSYEQYF.